These T cell receptor beta chains were read from a single sample in a study of cytomegalovirus exposure and HLA in healthy donors. Produced via immunoSEQ multiplex PCR; TCRdb's table is partial and in-frame only. In the table there are about 130,000 clones, approximately 81% of which are singletons. The source material was PBMCs. The receptors shown here come from a young man in good health and CMV-seropositive. CDR3s include the opening cysteine and the closing phenylalanine or tryptophan. The D gene is left open where the match is weak. Clone size is given for some rows only: seen once, a few or many times, or a class if the clone is expanded.

TRBJ2-4 19 TRBV1 NA NA TGCACCAGCAGCCTCATAAATGGGCTAGCGGAACTAGCCAAAAACATTCAGTACTTC CTSSLINGLAELAKNIQYF
TRBJ2-7 14 TRBV7-6 NA NA TGTGCCAGCAGCTTAGCGGGACAAGGCTACGAGCAGTACTTC CASSLAGQGYEQYF
TRBJ2-5 14 TRBV30 TRBD2 once TGTGCCTGGAGTGTTGGCGGGGAGGGAGAGACCCAGTACTTC CAWSVGGEGETQYF
TRBJ2-5 16 TRBV7-2 TRBD1 NA TGTGCCAGCAGCTCAACTACGGGGACAGGCCAAGAGACCCAGTACTTC CASSSTTGTGQETQYF
TRBJ1-5 13 TRBV7-9 NA NA TGTGCCAGCAGCCCCGGGGTCAATCAGCCCCAGCATTTT CASSPGVNQPQHF
TRBJ2-7 18 TRBV10-1 NA NA TGCGCCAGAAAGATTATATTATTACAAAGATGGGGGGAATACGAGCAGTACTTC CARKIILLQRWGEYEQYF
TRBJ2-1 14 TRBV9 TRBD1 NA TGTGCCAGCAGCGTAGATCCCCAGGGGGCTGAGCAGTTCTTC CASSVDPQGAEQFF
TRBJ1-1 14 TRBV10-2 TRBD1 NA TGCGCCAGCAGCAGGACAGGGGGCCAGACTGAAGCTTTCTTT CASSRTGGQTEAFF
TRBJ1-5 15 TRBV2 NA NA TGTGCCAGCAGTGAAGATCAATGGGAGGGCCAGCCCCAGCATTTT CASSEDQWEGQPQHF
TRBJ1-5 17 TRBV2 TRBD1 NA TGTGCCAGCAGCGAAACCACGACAGGGGTTAGCAATCAGCCCCAGCATTTT CASSETTTGVSNQPQHF
TRBJ2-5 15 TRBV4-1 NA few TGCGCCAGCAGCCAAGGGGTAGCGGCCAAAGAGACCCAGTACTTC CASSQGVAAKETQYF
TRBJ2-7 14 TRBV9 NA NA TGTGCCAGCAGCGTAGGGGGCAGCTCCTACGAGCAGTACTTC CASSVGGSSYEQYF
TRBJ2-7 15 TRBV4-3 TRBD2 once TGCGCCAGCAGCCAAGGATGGGGGGGAACCTACGAGCAGTACTTC CASSQGWGGTYEQYF
TRBJ1-2 16 TRBV7-2 TRBD1 NA TGTGCCAGCAGCCTTTATGGGACGGGACAGAGCTATGGCTACACCTTC CASSLYGTGQSYGYTF
TRBJ2-1 21 TRBV13 TRBD2 NA TGTGCCAGCAGCTTAGATCTATCTTCGGCGGGAGTACCATGGCCCTACAATGAGCAGTTCTTC CASSLDLSSAGVPWPYNEQFF
TRBJ2-1 14 TRBV6-5 TRBD2 NA TGTGCCAGCAGTTCAGTACTAGCGGGAGACGAGCAGTTCTTC CASSSVLAGDEQFF
TRBJ2-1 16 TRBV5-4 TRBD2 NA TGTGCCAGCAGCTTGGGACTAGCGGGGGCTCGGAATGAGCAGTTCTTC CASSLGLAGARNEQFF
TRBJ2-5 15 TRBV27 NA NA TGTGCCAGCAGTGGAGGTCAAGGGCCCACGCAGACCCAGTACTTC CASSGGQGPTQTQYF
TRBJ1-2 13 TRBV29-1 NA NA TGCAGCGTCCTGGGACAAACCCTTTATGGCTACACCTTC CSVLGQTLYGYTF
TRBJ2-7 13 TRBV15 NA NA TGTGCCACCAGCAGGATCCAGGGCCCCGAGCAGTACTTC CATSRIQGPEQYF
TRBJ2-3 14 TRBV7-9 TRBD1 NA TGTGCCACACAGGGGGGACAGAGCACAGATACGCAGTATTTT CATQGGQSTDTQYF
TRBJ1-1 14 TRBV11-3 NA many TGTGCCAGCAGCCCGACCCCGGGAGCTGCTGAAGCTTTCTTT CASSPTPGAAEAFF
TRBJ1-1 11 TRBV30 NA NA TGTGCCTGGGGGGAGGGATGGGAAGCTTTCTTT CAWGEGWEAFF
TRBJ1-5 15 TRBV7-2 NA NA TGTGCCAGCAGCTTGTTTCAGGGGCCGAATCAGCCCCAGCATTTT CASSLFQGPNQPQHF
TRBJ2-1 15 TRBV6-6 NA NA TGTGCCAGCAGTTACCAAACAGGGACATACAATGAGCAGTTCTTC CASSYQTGTYNEQFF
TRBJ1-2 14 TRBV9 TRBD1 NA TGTGCCAGCAGCCCCAGGACAGGATTTTATGGCTACACCTTC CASSPRTGFYGYTF
TRBJ2-2 14 TRBV29-1 TRBD2 NA TGCAGCGTCCGGGTCGGGGGGGACACCGGGGAGCTGTTTTTT CSVRVGGDTGELFF
TRBJ1-2 17 TRBV25-1 TRBD1 NA TGTGCCAGCAGTGAAGGGGACAGGGGCCATATTAACTATGGCTACACCTTC CASSEGDRGHINYGYTF
TRBJ2-7 13 TRBV11-2 NA NA TGTGCCAGCAGCCTCAGACGGGACTACGAGCAGTACTTC CASSLRRDYEQYF
TRBJ2-7 16 TRBV15 TRBD1 NA TGTGCCACCAGCAGAGGGGACAGGGGGTCGGTTTACGAGCAGTACTTC CATSRGDRGSVYEQYF
TRBJ2-3 15 TRBV6-6 TRBD2 NA TGTGCCAGCGGTGGACTAGCGGCTAGCACAGATACGCAGTATTTT CASGGLAASTDTQYF
TRBJ1-2 15 TRBV27 TRBD1 NA TGTGCCAGCAGTACTCGAAGGCAGGGGGCTAATGGCTACACCTTC CASSTRRQGANGYTF
TRBJ2-5 14 TRBV15 NA NA TGTGCCACCAGCAGAGGGGGCAGTCGAGAGACCCAGTACTTC CATSRGGSRETQYF
TRBJ1-2 15 TRBV5-4 TRBD1 NA TGTGCCAGCAGCTTGGATCCGAGGACAGGCTATGGCTACACCTTC CASSLDPRTGYGYTF
TRBJ2-5 15 TRBV6-4 NA few TGTGCCAGCAGTGAGGGGGCTTCGGGCCAAGAGACCCAGTACTTC CASSEGASGQETQYF
TRBJ2-6 16 TRBV6-5 NA NA TGTGCCAGCAGTTCCCCTCGGACAGCTGGGGCCAACGTCCTGACTTTC CASSSPRTAGANVLTF
TRBJ2-2 15 TRBV7-2 NA NA TGTGCCAGCAGCTTAGAACAGGTCAACACCGGGGAGCTGTTTTTT CASSLEQVNTGELFF
TRBJ2-1 16 TRBV11-2 TRBD2 NA TGTGCCAGCAGCTTAGTAGGGACTAGGTTTGGGAATGAGCAGTTCTTC CASSLVGTRFGNEQFF
TRBJ2-4 17 TRBV25-1 TRBD2 few TGTGCCAGCAGGGATACCAGGACTAGCGGGGGCCAGGGCATTCAGTACTTC CASRDTRTSGGQGIQYF
TRBJ2-7 15 TRBV2 NA NA TGTGCCAGCAGGGAGACAGGTGCCCCCACCTACGAGCAGTACTTC CASRETGAPTYEQYF
TRBJ1-2 13 TRBV30 NA NA TGTGCCTGGAGTACCGAACCTAGATATGGCTACACCTTC CAWSTEPRYGYTF